One sample yielded the 8 T cell receptor beta chains listed below, sequenced in a study of blood T cells in healthy people across ages. The second PCR ran about 7 to 12 cycles with a sample-barcoded 5' primer and J-beta primers. Via MiXCR, TCRdb re-called the 5' RACE reads, giving one row per CDR3 protein. The sample has some 1,000,000 distinct CDR3 sequences; 20% to 25% are singletons. These data were likewise used in another study, on T cells of mothers and their children.

The sequenced sample consisted of blood. The receptors were sampled from a girl under 10 years old in good health.

This clonotype has more than one count but fewer than ten. The chain joins TRBV9 to TRBJ2-1; TRBD2 might be the D (6 bases). Germline V CDR1 and CDR2: SGDLS, YYNGEE. Trimming stripped 4 bases from V and 9 bases from J, with 23 bases between. The CDR3 is 16 amino acids. This CDR3 is CASSLTGTLPMAEQFF. DNA of the CDR3: TGTGCCAGCAGCCTCACCGGGACTCTCCCTATGGCTGAGCAGTTCTTC.

The rearrangement joins TRBV5-1 to TRBJ2-4; possible D gene TRBD1, 6 bases. This CDR3 is built from 15 residues. V lost 10 bases and J lost 0, with 17 bases in between. Germline CDR1 and CDR2: SGHRS and YFSETQ. CDR3 coding DNA: TGCGCCCCTCCCCTGACAGGACTAGCCAAAAACATTCAGTACTTC. Amino acid sequence: CAPPLTGLAKNIQYF.

The rearrangement joins TRBV11-2 to TRBJ1-1; D uncertain. Per germline, CDR1 SGHAT and CDR2 FQNNGV. Trimming removed 4 bases from V and 8 bases from J, with 17 bases in between. The CDR3 length is 14 residues. CDR3 loop: CASSWAFRWAEAFF. CDR3 DNA sequence: TGTGCCAGCAGCTGGGCTTTTAGGTGGGCAGAAGCTTTCTTT. The full variable domain, with the rest looked up from reference TRBV11-2 and TRBJ1-1, is EAGVAQSPRYKIIEKRQSVAFWCNPISGHATLYWYQQILGQGPKLLIQFQNNGVVDDSQLPKDRFSAERLKGVDSTLKIQPAKLEDSAVYLCASSWAFRWAEAFFGQGTRLTVV.

This clonotype showed up just a few times. V and J are TRBV28 and TRBJ2-5; tentative D call: TRBD2 (6 bases). The end of the DNA fits TRBJ2-7 better, so the J call may be wrong. This CDR3 region has 13 residues. CDR1 is MDHEN, CDR2 SYDVKM, per germline. CDR3 loop: CASSFAGKNEQYF. The DNA for the CDR3 is TGTGCCAGCAGTTTTGCGGGAAAGAACGAGCAGTACTTC.

The gene calls are TRBV7-2 and TRBJ2-5; TRBD1 or TRBD2 may be the D gene (5 bases each). Trimming pared 4 bases from V and 5 bases from J, leaving 20 bases between. This CDR3 contains 16 residues. Germline V gene sequence: CDR1 SGHTA, CDR2 FQGNSA. The CDR3 loop reads CASSSNPGPGKETQYF. The CDR3 bases are TGTGCCAGCAGCTCGAATCCGGGACCAGGAAAGGAGACCCAGTACTTC.

This clonotype showed up many times. V gene TRBV20-1 combines with J gene TRBJ2-5; 7 nucleotides line up with TRBD2. CDR1 DFQATT and CDR2 SNEGSKA come from the germline V gene (reference sequence). The CDR3 runs 13 residues. Unmatched junction bases numbered 5, after V lost 2 bases and J lost 5 bases. This CDR3 is CSARWGRVETQYF. The CDR3 nucleotides read TGCAGTGCTAGATGGGGGAGGGTCGAGACCCAGTACTTC.

The chain recombines TRBV18 with TRBJ1-4; D not certain. V lost 2 bases and J lost 8, with 12 bases in between. CDR1 KGHSH and CDR2 LQKENI come from the germline V gene. The CDR3 length is 14 residues. The DNA for the CDR3 is TGTGCCAGCTCACCAGAAGGCGGAGGGGAAAAACTGTTTTTT. It is translated as CASSPEGGGEKLFF.

This chain uses TRBV12-3 or TRBV12-4 with TRBJ1-2; TRBD1 matches at 10 bases. After removal of 5 bases from V and 7 bases from J, the junction contained 7 bases not matched to a gene. The CDR3 is 14 amino acids. CDR3 loop: CASSPLGDRGGYTF. The CDR3, as DNA: TGTGCCAGCAGTCCCCTGGGGGACAGGGGTGGCTACACCTTC.